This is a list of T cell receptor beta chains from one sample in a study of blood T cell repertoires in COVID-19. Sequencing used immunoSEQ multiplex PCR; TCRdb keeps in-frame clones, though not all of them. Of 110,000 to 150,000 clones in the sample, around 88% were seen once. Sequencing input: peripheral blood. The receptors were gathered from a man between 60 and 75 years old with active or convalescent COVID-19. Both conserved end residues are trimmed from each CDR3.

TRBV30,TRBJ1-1,AWSDRNTEAF
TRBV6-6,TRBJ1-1,ASTHDRPNTEAF
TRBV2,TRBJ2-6,ASNRDSISGANVLT
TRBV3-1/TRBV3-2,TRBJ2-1,ASSHGRGGVNEQF
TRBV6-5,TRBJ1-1,ASSYGQGLGTEAF
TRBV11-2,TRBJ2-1,ASSFPPGGGPFREQF
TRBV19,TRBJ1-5,ASSISGDGQPQH
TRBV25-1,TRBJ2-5,ASSESRGQETQY
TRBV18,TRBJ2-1,ASSPRGLAGAYRVTDNEQF
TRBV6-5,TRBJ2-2,ASRGTSGTGELF
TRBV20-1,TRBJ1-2,SARPLEGYT
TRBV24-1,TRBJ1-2,ASQDPSYGYT
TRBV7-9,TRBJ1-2,ASIMGSGANYGYT
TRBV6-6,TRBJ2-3,ASSWDRSGTDTQY
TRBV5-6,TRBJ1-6,ASRLTGFNSPLH
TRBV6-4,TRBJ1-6,ASSEKKSSYNSPLH